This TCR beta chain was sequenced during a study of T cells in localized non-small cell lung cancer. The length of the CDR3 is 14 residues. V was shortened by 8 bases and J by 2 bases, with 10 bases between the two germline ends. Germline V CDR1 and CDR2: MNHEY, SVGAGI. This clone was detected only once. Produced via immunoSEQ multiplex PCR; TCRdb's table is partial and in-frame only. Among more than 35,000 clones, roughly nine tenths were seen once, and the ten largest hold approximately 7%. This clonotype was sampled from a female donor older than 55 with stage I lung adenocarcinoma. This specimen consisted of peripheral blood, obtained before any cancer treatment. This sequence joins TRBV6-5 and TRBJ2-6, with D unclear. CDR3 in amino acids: CASLLFAGANVLTF. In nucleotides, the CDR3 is TGTGCCAGCCTGTTATTTGCTGGGGCCAACGTCCTGACTTTC.